This T cell receptor beta chain is from a study of identical twins. Points from the study as a whole: An excess of low generation probability was shown by twin-shared out-of-frame alpha sequences. Models, which agreed with sharing between unrelated individuals, nonetheless underestimated the out-of-frame TCR alpha sharing seen in monozygotic twins. The authors noted that invariant MAIT and iNKT cells could partly confound zero-insertion analyses.

V lost 4 bases and J lost 0, with 6 bases in between. Germline V gene data show CDR1 as SQVTM and CDR2 as ANQGSEA. The CDR3 has 13 residues. Unique molecular identifiers were present on the cDNA, and a universal primer site came from template switching. From the 5' RACE reads, TCRdb called clonotypes with MiXCR, one entry per CDR3 protein. The sample yields hundreds of thousands of distinct CDR3 sequences, 9% to 15% seen once. This clonotype was detected ten times or more. Its antigen remains unidentified. The data were also submitted as part of a second study, on yellow fever vaccine responses in identical twins.

The chain is built from TRBV29-1 and TRBJ1-4; D is undetermined. Material: PBMCs. The TCR originated in a woman aged 18-30 years in good health. The CDR3 nucleotides read TGCAGCGTTGGGGCAGCAACTAATGAAAAACTGTTTTTT. This encodes CSVGAATNEKLFF. The full variable domain, completed using reference TRBV29-1 and TRBJ1-4, is SAVISQKPSRDICQRGTSLTIQCQVDSQVTMMFWYRQQPGQSLTLIATANQGSEATYESGFVIDKFPISRPNLTFSTLTVSNMSPEDSSIYLCSVGAATNEKLFFGSGTQLSVL.